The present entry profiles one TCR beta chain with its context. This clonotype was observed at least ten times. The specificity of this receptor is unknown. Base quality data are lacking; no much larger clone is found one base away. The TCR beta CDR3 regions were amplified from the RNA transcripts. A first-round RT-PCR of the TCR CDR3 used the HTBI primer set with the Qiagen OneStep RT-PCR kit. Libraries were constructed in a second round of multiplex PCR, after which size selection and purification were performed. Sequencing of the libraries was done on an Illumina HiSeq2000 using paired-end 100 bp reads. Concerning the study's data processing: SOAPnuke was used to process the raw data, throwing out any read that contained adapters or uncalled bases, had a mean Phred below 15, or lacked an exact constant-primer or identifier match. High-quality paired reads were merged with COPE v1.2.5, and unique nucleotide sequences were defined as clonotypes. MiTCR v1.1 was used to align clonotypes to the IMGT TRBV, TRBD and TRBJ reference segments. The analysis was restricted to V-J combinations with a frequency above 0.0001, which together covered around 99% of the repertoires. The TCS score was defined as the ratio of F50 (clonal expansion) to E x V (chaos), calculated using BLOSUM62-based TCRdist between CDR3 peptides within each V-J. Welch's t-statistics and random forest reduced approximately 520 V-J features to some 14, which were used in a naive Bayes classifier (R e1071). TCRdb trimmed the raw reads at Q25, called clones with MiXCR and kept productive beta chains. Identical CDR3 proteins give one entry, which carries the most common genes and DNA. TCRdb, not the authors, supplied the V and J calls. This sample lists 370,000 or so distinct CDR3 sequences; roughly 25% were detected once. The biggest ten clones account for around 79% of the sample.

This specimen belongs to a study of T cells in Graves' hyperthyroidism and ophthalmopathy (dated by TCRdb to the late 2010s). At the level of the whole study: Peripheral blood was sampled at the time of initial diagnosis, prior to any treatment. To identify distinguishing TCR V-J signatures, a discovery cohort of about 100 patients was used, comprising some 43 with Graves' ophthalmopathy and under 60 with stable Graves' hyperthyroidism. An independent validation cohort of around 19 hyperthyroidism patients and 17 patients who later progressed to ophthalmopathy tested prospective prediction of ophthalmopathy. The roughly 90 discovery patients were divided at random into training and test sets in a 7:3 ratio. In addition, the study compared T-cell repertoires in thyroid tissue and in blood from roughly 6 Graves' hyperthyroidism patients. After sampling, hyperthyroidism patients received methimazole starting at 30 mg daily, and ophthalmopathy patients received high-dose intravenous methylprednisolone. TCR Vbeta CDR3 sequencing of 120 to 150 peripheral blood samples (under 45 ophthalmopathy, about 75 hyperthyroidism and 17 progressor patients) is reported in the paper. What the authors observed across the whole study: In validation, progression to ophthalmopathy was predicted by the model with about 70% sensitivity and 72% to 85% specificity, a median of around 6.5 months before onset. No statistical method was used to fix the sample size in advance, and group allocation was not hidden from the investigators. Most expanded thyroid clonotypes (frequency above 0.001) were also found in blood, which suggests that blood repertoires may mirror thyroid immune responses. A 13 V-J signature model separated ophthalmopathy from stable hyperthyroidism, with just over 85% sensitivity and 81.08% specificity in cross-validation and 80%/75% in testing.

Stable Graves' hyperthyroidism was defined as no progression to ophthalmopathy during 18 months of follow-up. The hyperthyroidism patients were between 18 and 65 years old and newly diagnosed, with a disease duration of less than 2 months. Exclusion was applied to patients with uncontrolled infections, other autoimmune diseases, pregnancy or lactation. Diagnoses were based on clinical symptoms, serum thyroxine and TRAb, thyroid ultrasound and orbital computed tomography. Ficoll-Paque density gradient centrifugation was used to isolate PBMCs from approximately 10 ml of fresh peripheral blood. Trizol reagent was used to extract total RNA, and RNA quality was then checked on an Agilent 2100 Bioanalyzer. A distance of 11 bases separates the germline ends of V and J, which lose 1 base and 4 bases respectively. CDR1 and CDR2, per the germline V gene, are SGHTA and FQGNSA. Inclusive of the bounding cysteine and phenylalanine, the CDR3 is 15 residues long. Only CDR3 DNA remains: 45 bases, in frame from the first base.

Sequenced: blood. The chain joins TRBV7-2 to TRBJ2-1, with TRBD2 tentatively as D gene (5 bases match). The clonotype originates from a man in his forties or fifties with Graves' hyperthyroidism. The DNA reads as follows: TGTGCCAGCAGCTTAGTTTTCGGACTGTACAATGAGCAGTTCTTC. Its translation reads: CASSLVFGLYNEQFF.